The 7 T cell receptor beta chains given below trace back to one sample, sequenced in a study of CD8 T cells in Susac syndrome. The RNA input was roughly 0.45 to 1 ug, and it was reverse transcribed with random hexamers. TCRdb reprocessed the immunoSEQ multiplex PCR reads with MiXCR, giving one entry per CDR3 protein. This sample yields about 76,000 distinct CDR3 sequences, of which roughly nine tenths are seen a single time; under 0.6% belongs to the top ten. The material sequenced was CD8+ T cells from PBMCs. These receptors originate from a human donor with multiple sclerosis.

This clonotype was seen once. The gene calls are TRBV13 and TRBJ2-5; D uncertain. Trimming removed 0 bases at V and 4 bases at J, with 12 bases between. CDR1 PRHDT and CDR2 FYEKMQ come from the germline V gene (reference sequence). The CDR3 contains 15 residues. As DNA, the CDR3 is TGTGCCAGCAGCTTAGGCCTAGGCCCCCCAGAGACCCAGTACTTC. This translates into CASSLGLGPPETQYF.

The gene calls are TRBV28 and TRBJ2-3; D gene uncertain. This CDR3 region has 14 residues. Germline CDR1 MDHEN, CDR2 SYDVKM. Trimming took 7 bases from V and 2 from J, leaving 13 bases between them. CDR3 sequence reads: CASTPDGFTDTQYF. The CDR3 DNA reads TGTGCCAGCACCCCGGACGGATTCACAGATACGCAGTATTTT. The full variable domain, completed using reference TRBV28 and TRBJ2-3, is DVKVTQSSRYLVKRTGEKVFLECVQDMDHENMFWYRQDPGLGLRLIYFSYDVKMKEKGDIPEGYSVSREKKERFSLILESASTNQTSMYLCASTPDGFTDTQYFGPGTRLTVL.

The CDR3: CASSETSGGADEQFF. CDR3 coding DNA: TGTGCCAGCAGTGAAACTAGCGGGGGGGCTGATGAGCAGTTCTTC. The rearrangement uses TRBV6-4 and TRBJ2-1; 13 bases are shared with TRBD2. The germline CDR1 and CDR2 sequences are MRHNA and SNTAGT. Trimming at V came to 3 bases and at J to 8 bases, leaving 4 bases not matched to a gene. The CDR3 contains 15 residues.

The chain links TRBV4-2 to TRBJ2-7, with D tentatively TRBD2 (6 bases). The CDR3 contains 13 residues. Deletions cut 6 bases from V and 3 bases from J, with 12 bases between. Germline V gives CDR1 LGHNA, CDR2 YNFKEQ. The CDR3 loop is CASRMEGNYEQYF. The CDR3 DNA is TGTGCCAGCAGGATGGAGGGGAACTACGAGCAGTACTTC.

This chain links TRBV23-1 with TRBJ2-6; D gene uncertain. TRBV23-1 is classed as an ORF, of uncertain function. The ends were cut back, 7 bases at V and 3 bases at J, with 16 bases in the middle. The CDR3 loop spans 16 amino acids. The CDR3 protein is CASIHVGVGGANVLTF. In nucleotides, the CDR3 is TGCGCCAGCATTCACGTGGGTGTTGGTGGGGCCAACGTCCTGACTTTC.

The V call is TRBV20-1, the J call TRBJ2-1, with 9 bases that match TRBD2. Germline values: CDR1 DFQATT, CDR2 SNEGSKA (reference sequence). The CDR3 sequence is 15 residues long. V gave up 4 bases and J gave up 4 bases; unmatched junction bases: 8. The CDR3 coding sequence is TGCAGTGCTATGGCACTAGCGGGCCTGTACAATGAGCAGTTCTTC. As protein: CSAMALAGLYNEQFF.

The chain has TRBV12-3 or TRBV12-4 and TRBJ1-4, with D hard to call. V was cut by 5 bases and J by 8 bases, with 21 bases left in between. This CDR3 contains 16 residues. The DNA for the CDR3 is TGTGCCAGCAGTCGACGTACAGAATCCGGAAAGGAAAAACTGTTTTTT. Protein product: CASSRRTESGKEKLFF.